Listed here are 20 T cell receptor beta chains from one sample, sequenced in a study of blood T cell repertoires in COVID-19. TCRdb's copy holds only in-frame clones and misses some; the assay was immunoSEQ multiplex PCR. This sample carries about 250,000 clones, 88% of them seen once, and the ten largest clones take 0.65% to 0.9%. The sample comprised peripheral blood. All receptors come from a woman in her thirties with acute or convalescent COVID-19.

This chain uses TRBV7-2 with TRBJ1-5; D remains unclear. The CDR3 runs 15 residues. The germline V gene has CDR1 SGHTA and CDR2 FQGNSA. V lost 0 bases and J 2 bases, leaving 8 bases between the germline ends. The CDR3 DNA reads TGTGCCAGCAGCTTAGCGCAATTAGGCAATCAGCCCCAGCATTTT. It codes for CASSLAQLGNQPQHF.

The chain uses TRBV20-1 and TRBJ2-1; D unclear. The germline gives CDR1 DFQATT, CDR2 SNEGSKA (reference sequence). The CDR3 runs 13 residues. Trimming pared 6 bases from V and 0 bases from J, leaving 9 bases between. The CDR3 reads CSASISSYNEQFF. CDR3 in DNA: TGCAGTGCAAGTATTAGCTCCTACAATGAGCAGTTCTTC.

The chain uses TRBV4-1 and TRBJ1-1; unclear D gene. Germline-derived CDR1 and CDR2 are MGHRA and YSYEKL. V gave up 0 bases and J gave up 6 bases, with 14 bases separating them. This CDR3 is 15 amino acids long. The CDR3 protein is CASSQDFPLRAEAFF. CDR3 coding DNA: TGCGCCAGCAGCCAAGATTTTCCTCTGCGGGCTGAAGCTTTCTTT.

This clone was counted once. CDR3 loop: CAWQRGANVLTF. The CDR3 DNA reads TGTGCCTGGCAGAGGGGGGCCAACGTCCTGACTTTC. The genes are TRBV30 and TRBJ2-6; D uncertain. Germline V gene sequence: CDR1 GTSNPN, CDR2 SVGIG (reference sequence). The CDR3 consists of 12 residues. The V end was cut by 5 bases, the J end by 4 bases, with 6 bases between.

This chain links TRBV19 with TRBJ1-1; no reliable D call. The V and J ends lost 6 bases and 8 bases respectively, with 7 bases between them. The CDR3 is 10 residues long. CDR1 and CDR2 (germline): LNHDA, SQIVND (reference sequence). The CDR3 DNA sequence: TGTGCCAGTAGCAACGGGGAAGCTTTCTTT. Translated, it gives CASSNGEAFF. The complete variable domain, with remaining parts taken from reference TRBV19 and TRBJ1-1, reads DGGITQSPKYLFRKEGQNVTLSCEQNLNHDAMYWYRQDPGQGLRLIYYSQIVNDFQKGDIAEGYSVSREKKESFPLTVTSAQKNPTAFYLCASSNGEAFFGQGTRLTVV.

The gene calls are TRBV21-1 and TRBJ1-2; the DNA was not compared with TRBD1, the D call given in the table. TRBV21-1 is a recognized pseudogene. The CDR3 length is 13 residues. CDR3 DNA: TGTGCCAGTCGAGAGGGGGCCAACTATGGCTACACCTTC. This gives the protein CASREGANYGYTF.

The rearrangement links TRBV5-1 to TRBJ2-3; D is uncertain. V was shortened by 1 base and J by 9 bases, with 9 bases between the two germline ends. The CDR3 consists of 12 residues. Germline V gene data show CDR1 as SGHRS and CDR2 as YFSETQ. CDR3 bases: TGCGCCAGCAGCTTGATCCAGGCCACGCAGTATTTT. This codes for CASSLIQATQYF.

This chain uses TRBV18 with TRBJ2-7; the match to TRBD1 covers 9 bases. The junction had 17 bases not matched to a gene; V was cut back by 4 bases and J by 4 bases. Germline V gene data show CDR1 as KGHSH and CDR2 as LQKENI. The CDR3 has 18 residues. CDR3 residues: CASSRRPKPGQGLYEQYF. DNA of the CDR3: TGTGCCAGCTCACGACGACCGAAACCGGGACAGGGATTATACGAGCAGTACTTC.

The chain uses TRBV7-2 and TRBJ1-1, with D possibly TRBD1 on 6 matching bases. The CDR3 has 16 residues. Between the trimmed V and J ends, which lost 4 bases and 0 bases, there was a span of 15 bases. CDR1 and CDR2 from the germline V gene are SGHTA and FQGNSA. This CDR3 is CASSSRDINLNTEAFF. In DNA, the CDR3 is TGTGCCAGCAGCTCCCGGGACATTAACTTGAACACTGAAGCTTTCTTT.

The chain is built from TRBV7-2 and TRBJ1-5; 8 nucleotides align to TRBD1. CDR1 is SGHTA and CDR2 is FQGNSA in the germline V gene. Trimming removed 4 bases from V and 5 bases from J; junction bases left unmatched: 4. The CDR3 length is 14 residues. The CDR3 sequence is CASSSRTGYQPQHF. CDR3 nucleotides: TGTGCCAGCAGCTCCCGGACAGGGTATCAGCCCCAGCATTTT.

The genes are TRBV11-2 and TRBJ1-2, with 8 bases matching TRBD1. The V gene's germline CDR1 is SGHAT and CDR2 FQNNGV. The CDR3 is 16 amino acids. V lost 5 bases and J lost 5; bases outside the gene matches: 13. In DNA form, the CDR3 reads TGTGCCAGCAGCCCAGACCCGGACAGGGTTGGGTATGGCTACACCTTC. Its translation: CASSPDPDRVGYGYTF. Full variable domain (rest looked up from reference TRBV11-2 and TRBJ1-2): EAGVAQSPRYKIIEKRQSVAFWCNPISGHATLYWYQQILGQGPKLLIQFQNNGVVDDSQLPKDRFSAERLKGVDSTLKIQPAKLEDSAVYLCASSPDPDRVGYGYTFGSGTRLTVV.

J is TRBJ2-1 and V is TRBV18, with 12 bases lining up with TRBD2. Looked up from germline, CDR1 is KGHSH and CDR2 is LQKENI. V shed 3 bases and J 9 bases; nucleotides not matched to a gene: 12. The CDR3 runs to 17 residues. The CDR3 DNA follows: TGTGCCAGCTCACCCGTACGACTAGCGGGAGTGAGGGGTGAGCAGTTCTTC. Its translation is CASSPVRLAGVRGEQFF.

This clone appeared a single time. The chain joins TRBV6-5 to TRBJ2-7, with 12 nucleotides matching TRBD2. CDR1 and CDR2 (germline): MNHEY, SVGAGI. J gave up 7 bases and V 6 bases, and 10 bases lay outside the gene matches. The CDR3 extends over 15 amino acids. The CDR3 spells CASRRTSGTLREQYF. The CDR3 DNA is TGTGCCAGCAGACGGACTAGCGGGACCCTTCGGGAGCAGTACTTC.

The chain uses TRBV29-1 and TRBJ1-2; 11 nucleotides line up with TRBD1. Germline V gene sequence: CDR1 SQVTM, CDR2 ANQGSEA. There are 13 residues in the CDR3. The junction had 5 bases not matched to a gene; V was cut back by 7 bases and J by 4 bases. The CDR3 is CSARDRGAYGYTF. CDR3 in DNA: TGCAGCGCCCGGGACAGGGGGGCCTATGGCTACACCTTC.

This clone has only a few counts. V and J are TRBV7-6 and TRBJ1-5; 10 bases are shared with TRBD1. The CDR3 extends over 14 amino acids. CDR1 and CDR2 from the germline V gene are SGHVS and FNYEAQ. V lost 4 bases to trimming and J lost 4 bases; unmatched junction nucleotides: 1. CDR3: CASSSGQGNQPQHF. In nucleotides, the CDR3 is TGTGCCAGCAGCTCGGGACAGGGGAATCAGCCCCAGCATTTT.

V is TRBV29-1 and J is TRBJ1-1, with TRBD1 identical over 8 bases. Germline assignment: CDR1 SQVTM and CDR2 ANQGSEA. The V and J ends lost 8 bases and 8 bases, in that order; junction bases with no gene match: 13. This CDR3 spans 13 amino acids. The DNA of the CDR3 is TGCAGCCTCAGTCAGGGGGCGGGGCGCGAAGCTTTCTTT. As protein: CSLSQGAGREAFF.

The chain uses TRBV19 and TRBJ2-7; D is undetermined. V shed 5 bases and J shed 6 bases, with 8 bases lying between them. The CDR3 contains 11 residues. The germline gives CDR1 LNHDA, CDR2 SQIVND (reference sequence). DNA of the CDR3: TGTGCCAGTAGTTTCTCTTCCGAGCAGTACTTC. It specifies CASSFSSEQYF. The whole variable domain, remainder taken from reference TRBV19 and TRBJ2-7, is DGGITQSPKYLFRKEGQNVTLSCEQNLNHDAMYWYRQDPGQGLRLIYYSQIVNDFQKGDIAEGYSVSREKKESFPLTVTSAQKNPTAFYLCASSFSSEQYFGPGTRLTVT.

This clone was counted once. V is TRBV5-6 and J is TRBJ2-2; TRBD1 matches at 8 bases. CDR1 and CDR2 (germline): SGHDT, YYEEEE. The V segment lost 4 bases and the J segment 4 bases; nucleotides outside the gene matches: 9. The length of the CDR3 is 16 residues. The CDR3 reads CASSGGQGYGTGELFF. In nucleotides, the CDR3 is TGTGCCAGCAGCGGAGGACAGGGATATGGCACCGGGGAGCTGTTTTTT.

This chain links TRBV6-2 or TRBV6-3 with TRBJ1-4; D not certain. The CDR3 runs 17 residues. The ends were cut back, 5 bases at V and 4 bases at J, with 20 bases in the middle. In germline, CDR1 is MNHEY, CDR2 SVGEGT. The CDR3 is CASSPGRISFGNEKLFF. In DNA, the CDR3 is TGTGCCAGCAGTCCCGGGAGGATAAGTTTCGGTAATGAAAAACTGTTTTTT.

The V call is TRBV24-1, the J call TRBJ1-2, with 7 bases matching TRBD1. The germline V gene encodes CDR1 KGHDR and CDR2 SFDVKD. Germline trimming cut 2 bases from V and 1 base from J; bases unmatched to any gene: 0. There are 14 residues in the CDR3. The CDR3 coding sequence is TGTGCCACCAGTGATTCAGGGGGTAACTATGGCTACACCTTC. Protein sequence: CATSDSGGNYGYTF.